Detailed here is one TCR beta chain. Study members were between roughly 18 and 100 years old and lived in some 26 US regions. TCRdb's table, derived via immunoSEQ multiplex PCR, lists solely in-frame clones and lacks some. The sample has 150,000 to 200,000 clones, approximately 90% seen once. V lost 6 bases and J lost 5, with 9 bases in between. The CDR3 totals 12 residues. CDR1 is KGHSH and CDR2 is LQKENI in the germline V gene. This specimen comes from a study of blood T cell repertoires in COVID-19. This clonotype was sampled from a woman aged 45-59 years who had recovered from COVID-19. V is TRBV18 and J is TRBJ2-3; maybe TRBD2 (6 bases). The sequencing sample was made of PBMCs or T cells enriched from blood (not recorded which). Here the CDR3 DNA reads TGTGCCAGCTCCCCGGGACTAGATACGCAGTATTTT. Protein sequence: CASSPGLDTQYF.